This is a list of T cell receptor beta chains from one sample in a study of beta chain features in type 1 diabetes. TCRdb's copy holds only in-frame clones and misses some; the assay was immunoSEQ multiplex PCR. The sample holds 970,000 or so clones; 15% to 20% are singletons and the top ten take 0.02% to 0.025%. Sample: naive CD4+ T cells from blood. The receptors shown here come from a woman younger than 35 in good health. The CDR3 runs from the conserved cysteine through the conserved F or W. D genes are given only for firm matches. Only part of the rows carry a size: once, few, many, or a class if the clone is expanded.

.	.	TRBV6-5	TRBJ1-1	CASSGALGTEAFF	TGTGCCAGCAGCGGGGCACTGGGCACTGAAGCTTTCTTT
TRBD1	.	TRBV6-6	TRBJ2-7	CASSYRTGKDEQYF	TGTGCCAGCAGTTACCGGACAGGGAAGGACGAGCAGTACTTC
TRBD1	few	TRBV5-1	TRBJ2-2	CASSPGGAVTGELFF	TGCGCCAGCAGCCCAGGGGGCGCGGTAACCGGGGAGCTGTTTTTT
.	.	TRBV20-1	TRBJ2-7	CSASREQYF	TGCAGTGCTAGCCGCGAGCAGTACTTC
TRBD2	.	TRBV7-2	TRBJ2-7	CASSPGTSGNYEQYF	TGTGCCAGCAGTCCCGGGACTAGCGGGAACTACGAGCAGTACTTC
.	few	TRBV7-2	TRBJ2-5	CASSPQGHGKETQYF	TGTGCCAGCAGCCCACAGGGACATGGGAAAGAGACCCAGTACTTC
.	few	TRBV5-1	TRBJ1-4	CASSLGGGATNEKLFF	TGCGCCAGCAGCTTGGGTGGGGGCGCAACTAATGAAAAACTGTTTTTT
.	.	TRBV5-1	TRBJ2-2	CASTPVRGTGELFF	TGCGCCAGCACCCCGGTCAGGGGCACCGGGGAGCTGTTTTTT
.	.	TRBV6-5	TRBJ2-7	CASSYAQGISYEQYF	TGTGCCAGCAGTTACGCCCAGGGTATTTCCTACGAGCAGTACTTC
TRBD1	few	TRBV4-3	TRBJ2-7	CASSQDWAGGLEQYF	TGCGCCAGCAGCCAAGATTGGGCAGGGGGTCTCGAGCAGTACTTC
.	.	TRBV4-2	TRBJ1-2	CASSQDLVTANYGYTF	TGTGCCAGCAGCCAAGATTTGGTGACAGCTAACTATGGCTACACCTTC
.	few	TRBV11-1	TRBJ2-7	CASSLPGLLVEQYF	TGTGCCAGCAGCTTACCGGGACTGTTGGTCGAGCAGTACTTC
TRBD1	.	TRBV19	TRBJ2-5	CASRQQGTGGAQYF	TGTGCCAGTAGACAACAAGGGACAGGAGGTGCCCAGTACTTC
TRBD1	few	TRBV2	TRBJ1-2	CASRARQGGGYGYTF	TGTGCCAGCAGGGCCAGACAGGGAGGTGGCTATGGCTACACCTTC
TRBD2	.	TRBV2	TRBJ2-1	CASTSIWTSPYNEQFF	TGTGCCAGCACCTCTATCTGGACTAGTCCCTACAATGAGCAGTTCTTC
.	.	TRBV7-2	TRBJ1-5	CASSLYRNQPQHF	TGTGCCAGCAGCTTATACAGGAATCAGCCCCAGCATTTT
TRBD1	.	TRBV29-1	TRBJ2-3	CSVEDQEGQAQYF	TGCAGCGTTGAAGATCAGGAAGGACAGGCGCAGTATTTT
TRBD1	.	TRBV11-2	TRBJ2-1	CASSLVFRTGGNEQFF	TGTGCCAGCAGCTTAGTCTTTCGGACAGGGGGTAATGAGCAGTTCTTC
.	few	TRBV21-1	TRBJ1-1	CASSPPGGRGMGTEAFF	TGTGCCAGCAGCCCCCCCGGGGGGCGGGGAATGGGCACTGAAGCTTTCTTT
TRBD2	few	TRBV5-1	TRBJ2-1	CASSRTSGSVSYNEQFF	TGCGCCAGCAGCCGGACTAGCGGGAGTGTTTCCTACAATGAGCAGTTCTTC
.	.	TRBV7-8	TRBJ2-7	CASSPEVSEYEQYF	TGTGCCAGCAGCCCAGAGGTATCGGAGTACGAGCAGTACTTC
.	.	TRBV19	TRBJ2-1	CASKVLSSYNEQFF	TGTGCCAGTAAAGTCCTGAGCTCCTACAATGAGCAGTTCTTC
.	few	TRBV19	TRBJ2-3	CASMARLGTQYF	TGTGCCAGTATGGCGCGACTGGGTACGCAGTATTTT
TRBD1	few	TRBV6-5	TRBJ2-7	CASSYPGQGSYEQYF	TGTGCCAGCAGTTACCCGGGACAGGGTAGCTACGAGCAGTACTTC
.	.	TRBV6-1	TRBJ2-5	CASRGGGQETQYF	TGTGCCAGCAGAGGGGGAGGGCAAGAGACCCAGTACTTC
.	few	TRBV19	TRBJ2-3	CASSMSRTDTQYF	TGTGCCAGTAGTATGTCGAGGACAGATACGCAGTATTTT
.	.	TRBV25-1	TRBJ2-1	CASSPANEQFF	TGTGCCAGCAGCCCAGCTAATGAGCAGTTCTTC
TRBD2	.	TRBV4-2	TRBJ2-1	CASSHAGGLTVEQFF	TGTGCCAGCAGCCACGCGGGGGGACTGACGGTTGAGCAGTTCTTC
.	few	TRBV29-1	TRBJ2-1	CSVAGSYNEQFF	TGCAGCGTTGCGGGCAGTTACAATGAGCAGTTCTTC
TRBD1	few	TRBV5-1	TRBJ2-5	CASSYGTGGWETQYF	TGCGCCAGCAGCTACGGGACAGGGGGATGGGAGACCCAGTACTTC
TRBD2	few	TRBV23-1	TRBJ2-1	CASSPRCSSGNNEQFF	TGCGCCAGCAGTCCCCGTTGTTCTAGCGGGAACAATGAGCAGTTCTTC
.	.	TRBV9	TRBJ2-7	CASSVAGAAGIYEQYF	TGTGCCAGCAGCGTAGCTGGAGCTGCCGGGATCTACGAGCAGTACTTC
.	.	TRBV6-6	TRBJ2-7	CASSDGTSSSYEQYF	TGTGCCAGCAGTGACGGGACGTCGAGCTCCTACGAGCAGTACTTC
.	.	TRBV7-9	TRBJ2-2	CASSLVAGRGYPRTGELFF	TGTGCCAGCAGCTTAGTCGCGGGCAGGGGCTATCCTAGGACCGGGGAGCTGTTTTTT
.	few	TRBV2	TRBJ2-1	CASRDNNEQFF	TGTGCCAGCAGGGACAACAATGAGCAGTTCTTC
TRBD2	few	TRBV5-1	TRBJ2-3	CASSPVASGRYTQYF	TGCGCCAGCAGCCCTGTTGCTAGCGGGAGATATACGCAGTATTTT